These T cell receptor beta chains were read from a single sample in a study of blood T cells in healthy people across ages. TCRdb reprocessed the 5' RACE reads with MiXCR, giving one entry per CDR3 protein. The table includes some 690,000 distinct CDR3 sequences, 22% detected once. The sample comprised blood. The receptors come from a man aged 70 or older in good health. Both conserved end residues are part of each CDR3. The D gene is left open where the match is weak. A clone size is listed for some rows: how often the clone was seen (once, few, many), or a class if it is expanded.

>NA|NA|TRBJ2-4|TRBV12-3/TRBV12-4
CASSLVEGAKNIQYF
TGTGCCAGCAGTTTAGTGGAGGGGGCCAAAAACATTCAGTACTTC
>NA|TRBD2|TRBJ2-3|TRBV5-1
CASSLDELAGVADTQYF
TGCGCCAGCAGCTTGGACGAACTAGCGGGGGTAGCGGATACGCAGTATTTT
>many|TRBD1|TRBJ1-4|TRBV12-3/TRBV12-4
CASSQTGVAEKLFF
TGTGCCAGCAGCCAGACAGGGGTTGCGGAAAAACTGTTTTTT
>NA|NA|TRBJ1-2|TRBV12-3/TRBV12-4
CASSLALPYGYTF
TGTGCCAGCAGTTTGGCCCTGCCCTATGGCTACACCTTC
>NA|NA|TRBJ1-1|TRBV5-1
CASSWGPVNTEAFF
TGCGCCAGCAGCTGGGGGCCCGTGAACACTGAAGCTTTCTTT
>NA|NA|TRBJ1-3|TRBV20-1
CSANRNDGSTIYF
TGCAGTGCGAACAGGAACGATGGAAGCACCATATATTTT
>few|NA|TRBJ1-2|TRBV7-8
CAIRSANYGYTF
TGTGCCATAAGATCCGCTAACTATGGCTACACCTTC
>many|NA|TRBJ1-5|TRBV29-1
CSIGPEPQHF
TGCAGCATAGGGCCGGAGCCCCAGCATTTT
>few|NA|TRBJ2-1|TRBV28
CASRPPGQSWNEQFF
TGTGCCAGCAGGCCACCGGGCCAAAGCTGGAATGAGCAGTTCTTC
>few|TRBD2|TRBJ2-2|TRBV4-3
CASSQGPAGEIGELFF
TGCGCCAGCAGCCAGGGGCCAGCGGGAGAAATCGGGGAGCTGTTTTTT
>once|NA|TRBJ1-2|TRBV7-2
CASSLDPGGGGYTF
TGTGCCAGCAGCTTAGATCCGGGGGGAGGTGGCTACACCTTC
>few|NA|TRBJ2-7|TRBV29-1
CSVKDYEQYF
TGCAGCGTTAAAGACTACGAGCAGTACTTC
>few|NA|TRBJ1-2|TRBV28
CASSVRASYGYTF
TGTGCCAGCAGTGTCCGGGCCTCCTATGGCTACACCTTC
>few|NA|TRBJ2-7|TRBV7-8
CASAHATGSYEQYF
TGTGCCAGCGCCCATGCGACAGGCTCCTACGAGCAGTACTTC